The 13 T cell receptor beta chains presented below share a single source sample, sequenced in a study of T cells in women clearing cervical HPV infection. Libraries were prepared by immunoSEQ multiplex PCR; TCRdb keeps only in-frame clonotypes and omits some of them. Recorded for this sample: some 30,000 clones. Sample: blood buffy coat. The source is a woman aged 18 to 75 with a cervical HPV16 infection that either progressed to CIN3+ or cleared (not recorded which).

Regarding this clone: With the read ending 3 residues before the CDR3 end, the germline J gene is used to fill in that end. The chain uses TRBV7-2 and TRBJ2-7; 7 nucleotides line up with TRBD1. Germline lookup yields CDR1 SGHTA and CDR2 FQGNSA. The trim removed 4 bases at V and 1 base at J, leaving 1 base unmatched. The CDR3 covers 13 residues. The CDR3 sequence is CASSWDRSYEQYF. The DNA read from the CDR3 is TGTGCCAGCAGCTGGGACAGATCCTACGAG.

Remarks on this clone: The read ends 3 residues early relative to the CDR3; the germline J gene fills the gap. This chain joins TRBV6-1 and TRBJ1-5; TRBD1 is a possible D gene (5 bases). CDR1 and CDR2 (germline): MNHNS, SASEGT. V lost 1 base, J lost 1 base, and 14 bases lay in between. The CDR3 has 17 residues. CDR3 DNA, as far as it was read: TGTGCCAGCAGTGAAGTTCAGGCAGGGTGGAGCAATCAGCCC. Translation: CASSEVQAGWSNQP. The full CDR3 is CASSEVQAGWSNQPQHF.

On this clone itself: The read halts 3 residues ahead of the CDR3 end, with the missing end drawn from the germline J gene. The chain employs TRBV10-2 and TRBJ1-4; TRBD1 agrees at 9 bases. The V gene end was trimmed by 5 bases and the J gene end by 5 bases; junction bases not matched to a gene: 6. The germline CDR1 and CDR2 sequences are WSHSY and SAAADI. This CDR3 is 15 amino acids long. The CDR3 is CASSFTGTGNEKLFF. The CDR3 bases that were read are TGCGCCAGCAGTTTTACGGGGACAGGGAATGAAAAA.

The CDR3 region is CASRKRGSWGGDEQFF. Partial CDR3 DNA: TGTGCCAGCAGAAAGAGGGGGAGTTGGGGGGGGGATGAG. The chain employs TRBV12-3 or TRBV12-4 and TRBJ2-1; perhaps TRBD2 as D (7 bases). The CDR3 extends 3 residues past the end of the read, so its final part is completed from the germline J gene. The ends were cut back, 6 bases at V and 8 bases at J, with 23 bases in the middle. The CDR3 extends over 16 amino acids.

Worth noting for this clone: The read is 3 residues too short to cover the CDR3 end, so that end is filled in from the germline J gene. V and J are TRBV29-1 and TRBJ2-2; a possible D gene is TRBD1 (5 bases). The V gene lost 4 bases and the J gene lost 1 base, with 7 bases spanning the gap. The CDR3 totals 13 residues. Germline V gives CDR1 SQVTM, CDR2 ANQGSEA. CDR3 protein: CSVGQMNTGELFF. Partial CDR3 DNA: TGCAGCGTTGGACAGATGAACACCGGGGAG.

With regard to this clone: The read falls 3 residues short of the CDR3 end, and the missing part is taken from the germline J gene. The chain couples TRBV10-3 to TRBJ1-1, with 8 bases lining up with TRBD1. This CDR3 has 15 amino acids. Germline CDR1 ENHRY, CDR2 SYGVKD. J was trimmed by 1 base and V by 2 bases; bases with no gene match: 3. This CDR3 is CAISEGGQANTEAFF. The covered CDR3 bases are TGTGCCATCAGTGAGGGGGGACAGGCGAACACTGAA.

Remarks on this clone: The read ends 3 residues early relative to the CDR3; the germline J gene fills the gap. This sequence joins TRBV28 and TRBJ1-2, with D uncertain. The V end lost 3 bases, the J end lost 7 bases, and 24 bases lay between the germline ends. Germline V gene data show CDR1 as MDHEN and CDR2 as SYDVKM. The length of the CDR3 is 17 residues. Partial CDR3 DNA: TGTGCCAGCAGTTTTCGTCGGGTTACCCCAAGTAAGCTTGGC. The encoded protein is CASSFRRVTPSKLG. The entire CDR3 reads CASSFRRVTPSKLGYTF.

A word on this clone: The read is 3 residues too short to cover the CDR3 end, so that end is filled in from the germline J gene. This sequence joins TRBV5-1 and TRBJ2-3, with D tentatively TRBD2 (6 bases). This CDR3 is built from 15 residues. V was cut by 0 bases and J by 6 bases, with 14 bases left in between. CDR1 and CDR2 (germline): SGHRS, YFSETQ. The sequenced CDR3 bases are TGCGCCAGCAGCTTGGTCGGAGGGGCCGCGGATACG. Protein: CASSLVGGAADT. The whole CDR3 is CASSLVGGAADTQYF.

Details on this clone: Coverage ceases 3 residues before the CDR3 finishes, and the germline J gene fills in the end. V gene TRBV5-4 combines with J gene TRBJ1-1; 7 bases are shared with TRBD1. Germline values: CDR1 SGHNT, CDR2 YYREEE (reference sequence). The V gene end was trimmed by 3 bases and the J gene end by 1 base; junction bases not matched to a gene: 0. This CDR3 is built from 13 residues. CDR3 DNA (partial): TGTGCCAGCAGCTGGGACAGGAACACTGAA. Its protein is CASSWDRNTE. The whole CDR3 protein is CASSWDRNTEAFF.

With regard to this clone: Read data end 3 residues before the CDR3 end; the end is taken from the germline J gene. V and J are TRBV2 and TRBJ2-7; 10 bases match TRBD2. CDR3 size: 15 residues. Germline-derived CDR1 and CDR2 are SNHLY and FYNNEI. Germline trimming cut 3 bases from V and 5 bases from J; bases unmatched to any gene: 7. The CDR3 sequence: CASSERGTSVDEQYF. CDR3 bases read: TGTGCCAGCAGTGAGCGGGGGACTAGCGTCGACGAG.

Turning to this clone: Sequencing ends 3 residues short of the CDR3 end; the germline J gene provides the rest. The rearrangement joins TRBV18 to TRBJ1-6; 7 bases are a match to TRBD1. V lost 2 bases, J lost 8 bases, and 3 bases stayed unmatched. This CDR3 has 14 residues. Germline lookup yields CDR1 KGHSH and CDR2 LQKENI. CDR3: CASSPGQGDSPLHF. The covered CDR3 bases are TGTGCCAGCTCACCAGGCCAGGGGGATTCACCC.

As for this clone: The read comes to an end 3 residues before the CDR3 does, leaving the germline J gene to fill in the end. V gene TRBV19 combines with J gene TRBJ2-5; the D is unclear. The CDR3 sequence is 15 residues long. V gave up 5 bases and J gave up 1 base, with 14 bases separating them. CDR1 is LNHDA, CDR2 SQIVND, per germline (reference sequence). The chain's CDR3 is CASSSWIAAQETQYF. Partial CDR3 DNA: TGTGCCAGTAGTTCGTGGATAGCAGCCCAAGAGACC.

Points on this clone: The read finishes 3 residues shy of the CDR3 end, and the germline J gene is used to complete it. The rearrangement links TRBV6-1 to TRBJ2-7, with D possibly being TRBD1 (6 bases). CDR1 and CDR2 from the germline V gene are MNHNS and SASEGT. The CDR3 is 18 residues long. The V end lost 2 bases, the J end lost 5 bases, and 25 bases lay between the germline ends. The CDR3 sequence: CASSEMVGRGHLVDEQYF. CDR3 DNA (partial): TGTGCCAGCAGTGAAATGGTGGGCAGGGGACATCTGGTAGACGAG.